This T cell receptor (beta chain) is from a study of blood T cell repertoires in COVID-19. On the study more broadly: Donors in the United States, Italy and Spain gave samples during acute or convalescent COVID-19. T cells, B-cell-depleted T cells, or PBMCs provided the cDNA or gDNA that served as material.

Authors' methods: Scientists estimated how many nucleated cells there were by amplifying reference gene primers. Libraries were prepared by immunoSEQ multiplex PCR; TCRdb keeps only in-frame clonotypes and omits some of them. V and J calls and clone size follow that table, whereas D and trimming were derived from the DNA. The repertoire holds about 50,000 clones, with 75% to 90% as singletons. V shed 5 bases, J shed 7 bases, and the junction held 10 bases outside the gene matches. The germline gives CDR1 ENHRY, CDR2 SYGVKD. The CDR3 has 16 residues. This clone was picked up one time. The chain has TRBV10-3 and TRBJ1-6; the match to TRBD1 covers 8 bases. Sequenced: peripheral blood. This receptor was taken from a human donor with active COVID-19. The donor label of this sample is uncertain. CDR3 residues: CAISPDREGLNSPLHF. The DNA of the CDR3 is TGTGCCATCAGTCCGGACAGGGAAGGGTTGAATTCACCCCTCCACTTT.